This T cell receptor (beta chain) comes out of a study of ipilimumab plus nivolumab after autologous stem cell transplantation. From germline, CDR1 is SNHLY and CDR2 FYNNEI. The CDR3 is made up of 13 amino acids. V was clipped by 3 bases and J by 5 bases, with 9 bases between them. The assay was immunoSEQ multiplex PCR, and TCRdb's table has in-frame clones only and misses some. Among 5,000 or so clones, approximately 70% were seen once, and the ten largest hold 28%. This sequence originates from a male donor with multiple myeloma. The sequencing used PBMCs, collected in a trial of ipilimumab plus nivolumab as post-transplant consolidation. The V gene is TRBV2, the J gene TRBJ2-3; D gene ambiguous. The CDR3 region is CASSDAGGDTQYF. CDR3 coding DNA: TGTGCCAGCAGTGATGCCGGTGGAGATACGCAGTATTTT.